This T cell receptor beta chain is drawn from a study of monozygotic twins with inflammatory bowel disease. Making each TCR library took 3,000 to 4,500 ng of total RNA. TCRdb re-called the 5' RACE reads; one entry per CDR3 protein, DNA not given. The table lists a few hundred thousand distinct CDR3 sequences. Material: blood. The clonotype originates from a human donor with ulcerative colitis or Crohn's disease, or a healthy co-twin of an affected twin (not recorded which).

This chain's CDR3 is CAWSSLGGVYGEAFF. The gene calls are TRBV30 and TRBJ1-1. Germline V gene data show CDR1 as GTSNPN and CDR2 as SVGIG (reference sequence). The CDR3 loop spans 15 amino acids. Based on the CDR3 plus reference TRBV30 and TRBJ1-1, the full variable domain is SQTIHQWPATLVQPVGSPLSLECTVEGTSNPNLYWYRQAAGRGLQLLFYSVGIGQISSEVPQNLSASRPQDRQFILSSKKLLLSDSGFYLCAWSSLGGVYGEAFFGQGTRLTVV.